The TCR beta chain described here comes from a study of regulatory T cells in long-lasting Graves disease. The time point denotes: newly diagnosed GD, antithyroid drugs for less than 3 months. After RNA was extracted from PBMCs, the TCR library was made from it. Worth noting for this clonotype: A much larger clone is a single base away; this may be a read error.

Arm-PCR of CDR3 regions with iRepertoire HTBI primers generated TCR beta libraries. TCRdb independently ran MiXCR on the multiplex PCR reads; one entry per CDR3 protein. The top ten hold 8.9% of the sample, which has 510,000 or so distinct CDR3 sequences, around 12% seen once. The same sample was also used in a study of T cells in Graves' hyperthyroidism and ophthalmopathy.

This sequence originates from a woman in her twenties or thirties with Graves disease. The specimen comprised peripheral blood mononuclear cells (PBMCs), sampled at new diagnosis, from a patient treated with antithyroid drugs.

The CDR3 bases are TGTGCCAGCAGCCGGAGACTAGCGGGAGTGACTTACAATAAGCAGTTCTTC. Translated, it gives CASSRRLAGVTYNKQFF. The rearrangement uses TRBV11-3 and TRBJ2-1; TRBD2 matches 12 bases. This CDR3 is 17 amino acids long. Germline V gives CDR1 SGHNT, CDR2 YENEEA. Full variable domain (remainder filled in from reference TRBV11-3 and TRBJ2-1): EAGVVQSPRYKIIEKKQPVAFWCNPISGHNTLYWYLQNLGQGPELLIRYENEEAVDDSQLPKDRFSAERLKGVDSTLKIQPAELGDSAVYLCASSRRLAGVTYNKQFFGPGTRLTVL.